The T cell receptor (beta chain) described here comes from a study of blood T cell repertoires in COVID-19. Study overall: The origin of the acute and convalescent COVID-19 samples was the United States, Italy and Spain. The analysed material was cDNA or gDNA that came from T cells, B-cell-depleted T cells, or PBMCs.

Germline V lookup: CDR1 SGHTA, CDR2 FQGNSA. The CDR3 covers 14 residues. Trimming took 1 base from V and 3 from J, leaving 10 bases between them. As originally analysed: The assay estimated nucleated cells by amplifying reference gene primers. Only in-frame clones appear in the TCRdb table, and some are missing; sequencing was by immunoSEQ multiplex PCR. V and J calls and clone size are given by that table; D and trimming were obtained from the DNA. The sample consists of tens of thousands of clones, roughly 87% of them appearing once. This sequence joins TRBV7-2 and TRBJ2-7; D gene ambiguous. Sequenced sample: peripheral blood. The TCR comes from a man aged 50 or older with active or convalescent COVID-19. The CDR3 nucleotides read TGTGCCAGCAGCTTAGGGGCTCCGTTCTACGAGCAGTACTTC. This translates into CASSLGAPFYEQYF.